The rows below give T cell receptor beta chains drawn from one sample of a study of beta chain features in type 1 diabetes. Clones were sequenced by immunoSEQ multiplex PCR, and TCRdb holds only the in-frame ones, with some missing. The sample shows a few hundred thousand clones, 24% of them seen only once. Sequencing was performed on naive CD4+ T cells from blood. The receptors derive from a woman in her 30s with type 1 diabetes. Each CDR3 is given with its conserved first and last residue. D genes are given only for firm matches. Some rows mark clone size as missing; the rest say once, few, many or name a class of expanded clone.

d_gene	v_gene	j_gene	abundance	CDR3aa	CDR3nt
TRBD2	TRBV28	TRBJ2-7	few	CASSTNTLAGISYEQYF	TGTGCCAGCAGTACTAACACCCTAGCGGGGATCTCCTACGAGCAGTACTTC
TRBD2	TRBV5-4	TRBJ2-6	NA	CASRSGSAGANVLTF	TGTGCCAGCCGAAGCGGGAGTGCTGGGGCCAACGTCCTGACTTTC
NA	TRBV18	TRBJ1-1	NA	CASSTQGFRAEAFF	TGTGCCAGCTCAACTCAGGGGTTTAGAGCTGAAGCTTTCTTT
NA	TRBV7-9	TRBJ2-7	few	CASSPALGSTYEQYF	TGTGCCAGCAGCCCCGCCTTAGGGAGTACCTACGAGCAGTACTTC
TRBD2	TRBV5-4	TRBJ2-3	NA	CASSLGGRGAVTQYF	TGTGCCAGCAGCTTGGGCGGGAGGGGGGCAGTTACGCAGTATTTT
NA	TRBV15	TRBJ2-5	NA	CATRTGGYQETQYF	TGTGCCACGCGCACGGGCGGGTACCAAGAGACCCAGTACTTC
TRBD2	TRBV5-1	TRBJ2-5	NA	CASSLAGGAETQYF	TGCGCCAGCAGCTTGGCCGGGGGGGCGGAGACCCAGTACTTC
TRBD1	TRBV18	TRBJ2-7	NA	CASSATGGEQYF	TGTGCCAGCTCAGCTACAGGGGGCGAGCAGTACTTC
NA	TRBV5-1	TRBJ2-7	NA	CASSLGHQYEQYF	TGCGCCAGCAGCTTAGGACACCAGTACGAGCAGTACTTC
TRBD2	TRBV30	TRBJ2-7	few	CAWSVFGGSGSDEQYF	TGTGCCTGGAGTGTGTTCGGTGGTAGCGGGAGCGACGAGCAGTACTTC
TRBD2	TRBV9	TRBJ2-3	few	CASSAVPGLGTDTQYF	TGTGCCAGCAGCGCCGTTCCGGGACTAGGCACAGATACGCAGTATTTT
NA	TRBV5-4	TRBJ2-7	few	CASSLEVAAYEQYF	TGTGCCAGCAGCTTGGAGGTAGCGGCTTACGAGCAGTACTTC
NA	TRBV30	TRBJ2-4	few	CAWSVGGNIQYF	TGTGCCTGGAGTGTAGGAGGGAACATTCAGTACTTC
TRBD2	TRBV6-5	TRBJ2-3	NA	CASSFNAGRADTQYF	TGTGCCAGCAGTTTTAATGCCGGGAGGGCAGATACGCAGTATTTT
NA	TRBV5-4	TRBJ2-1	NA	CASSRRAGTIYNEQFF	TGTGCCAGCAGCCGTAGGGCGGGGACCATTTACAATGAGCAGTTCTTC
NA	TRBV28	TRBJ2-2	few	CATQTVNTGELFF	TGTGCCACCCAGACAGTGAACACCGGGGAGCTGTTTTTT
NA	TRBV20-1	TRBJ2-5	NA	CSANRETQYF	TGCAGTGCTAATAGAGAGACCCAGTACTTC
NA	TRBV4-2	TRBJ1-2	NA	CASSTPDGDYGYTF	TGTGCCAGCAGCACCCCGGACGGGGACTATGGCTACACCTTC
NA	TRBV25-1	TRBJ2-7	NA	CASTLGAGTSYEQYF	TGTGCCAGCACCCTCGGGGCAGGGACTTCCTACGAGCAGTACTTC
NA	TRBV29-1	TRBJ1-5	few	CSARFRDKNSNQPQHF	TGCAGCGCCCGATTCCGGGACAAGAATAGCAATCAGCCCCAGCATTTT
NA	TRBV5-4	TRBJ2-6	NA	CASSSLGTGTGANVLTF	TGTGCCAGCAGCTCCTTGGGCACAGGGACTGGGGCCAACGTCCTGACTTTC
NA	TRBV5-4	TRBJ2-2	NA	CASSQTGANTGELFF	TGTGCCAGCAGCCAGACTGGCGCGAACACCGGGGAGCTGTTTTTT
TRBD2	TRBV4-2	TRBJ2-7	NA	CASSQEGRAGGGYEQYF	TGTGCCAGCAGCCAAGAGGGTCGGGCGGGGGGCGGTTACGAGCAGTACTTC
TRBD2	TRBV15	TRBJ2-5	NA	CATSRVTSGWQETQYF	TGTGCCACCAGCAGAGTGACTAGCGGGTGGCAAGAGACCCAGTACTTC
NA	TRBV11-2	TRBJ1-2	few	CASSLEFVYGYTF	TGTGCCAGCAGCCTAGAATTCGTCTATGGCTACACCTTC
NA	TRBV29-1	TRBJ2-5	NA	CSAGAGLETQYF	TGCAGCGCCGGTGCCGGGTTGGAGACCCAGTACTTC
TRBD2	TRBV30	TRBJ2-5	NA	CAWSVLAEQTQYF	TGTGCCTGGAGTGTACTAGCGGAACAGACCCAGTACTTC
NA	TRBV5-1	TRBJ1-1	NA	CASSLAPGGGREAFF	TGCGCCAGCAGCTTGGCCCCCGGGGGGGGGCGCGAAGCTTTCTTT
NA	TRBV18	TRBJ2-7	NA	CASSPATEAYEQYF	TGTGCCAGCTCACCCGCGACAGAGGCCTACGAGCAGTACTTC
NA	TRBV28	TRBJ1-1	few	CASSLLEDTEAFF	TGTGCCAGCAGTTTACTCGAGGACACTGAAGCTTTCTTT
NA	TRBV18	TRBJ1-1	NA	CASSPTVNTEAFF	TGTGCCAGCTCACCGACAGTGAACACTGAAGCTTTCTTT
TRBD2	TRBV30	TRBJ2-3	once	CAWSGGDTQYF	TGTGCCTGGAGCGGGGGGGATACGCAGTATTTT
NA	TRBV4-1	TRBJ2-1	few	CASSHMGRETHDEQFF	TGCGCCAGCAGCCACATGGGCCGGGAGACTCACGATGAGCAGTTCTTC
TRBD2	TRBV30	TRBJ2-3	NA	CAWNSILASTQYF	TGTGCCTGGAATAGTATACTAGCGTCTACGCAGTATTTT
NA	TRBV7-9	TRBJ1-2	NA	CASSLDLSGGYTF	TGTGCCAGCAGCTTAGACCTGTCAGGTGGCTACACCTTC
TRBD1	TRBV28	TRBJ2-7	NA	CASRGTGGEQYF	TGTGCCAGCAGGGGGACAGGGGGCGAGCAGTACTTC
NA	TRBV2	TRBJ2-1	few	CATDRISYNEQFF	TGTGCAACCGACAGGATTTCCTACAATGAGCAGTTCTTC
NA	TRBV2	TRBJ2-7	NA	CASRRTFYEQYF	TGTGCCAGCAGAAGGACATTCTACGAGCAGTACTTC
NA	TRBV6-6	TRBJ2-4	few	CASSYSMSVAKNIQYF	TGTGCCAGCAGTTACTCTATGTCAGTAGCCAAAAACATTCAGTACTTC
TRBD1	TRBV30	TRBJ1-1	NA	CAWRRRGLIWDRGSLTEAFF	TGTGCCTGGAGGCGGAGGGGTCTCATTTGGGACAGGGGATCACTCACTGAAGCTTTCTTT
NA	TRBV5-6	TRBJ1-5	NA	CASSLGAQNQPQHF	TGTGCCAGCAGCCTGGGGGCCCAAAATCAGCCCCAGCATTTT
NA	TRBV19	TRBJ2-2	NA	CASTPSVREYTGELFF	TGTGCCAGTACCCCAAGCGTACGGGAGTACACCGGGGAGCTGTTTTTT
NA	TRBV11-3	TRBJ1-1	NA	CASSLGGLAEAFF	TGTGCCAGCAGCTTAGGGGGACTCGCTGAAGCTTTCTTT
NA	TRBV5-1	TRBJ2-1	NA	CASQGNTYNEQFF	TGCGCCAGCCAGGGTAACACCTACAATGAGCAGTTCTTC
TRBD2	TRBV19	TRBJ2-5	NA	CASTVAGGPGETQYF	TGTGCCAGTACGGTGGCGGGAGGGCCAGGAGAGACCCAGTACTTC
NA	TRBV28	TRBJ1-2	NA	CASSLEGIDGYTF	TGTGCCAGCAGTTTGGAGGGTATTGATGGCTACACCTTC
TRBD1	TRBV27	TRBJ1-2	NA	CASSPRGTGSLGGYTF	TGTGCCAGCAGTCCTCGCGGGACAGGGTCGCTAGGTGGCTACACCTTC
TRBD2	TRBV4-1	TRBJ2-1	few	CASSPPKREGRNEQFF	TGCGCCAGCAGCCCACCGAAGCGGGAGGGCCGGAATGAGCAGTTCTTC
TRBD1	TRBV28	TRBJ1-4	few	CATDRAGDEKLFF	TGTGCCACCGACAGGGCTGGAGATGAAAAACTGTTTTTT
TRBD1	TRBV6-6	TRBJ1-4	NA	CASSHGDRDEKLFF	TGTGCCAGCAGCCACGGGGACAGGGACGAAAAACTGTTTTTT
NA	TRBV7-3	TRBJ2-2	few	CASSSPGRELFF	TGTGCCAGCAGTTCCCCAGGGCGGGAGCTGTTTTTT
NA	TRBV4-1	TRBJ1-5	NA	CASRGGSNQPQHF	TGCGCCAGTAGGGGGGGGAGCAATCAGCCCCAGCATTTT
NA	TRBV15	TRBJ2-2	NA	CATSLIDLRTGELFF	TGTGCCACCAGTCTTATTGACTTGAGGACCGGGGAGCTGTTTTTT